These 20 T cell receptor beta chains were all obtained from the same sample, sequenced in a study of Ad26.COV2.S vaccination and SARS-CoV-2 variants (dated by TCRdb to the early 2020s). The label giving this sample's treatment or condition can be read as: around 19 received Ad26.COV2.S at low or high dose, single or two shots; roughly five received placebo; per-sample allocation not given. For vaccine and placebo recipients, repertoires were sequenced using samples collected on day 63 after the first injection. Libraries were constructed by the immunoSEQ multiplex PCR assay. In TCRdb, the immuneACCESS table is reduced to in-frame sequences with V and J assigned. These tables do not hold every clone; where another copy was compared, an unresolved V gene accounts for under half, and the others remain unexplained. The sample table shows 380,000 or so clones, and 75% to 90% are seen once. The biggest ten clones account for approximately 5% of the sample.

The material was peripheral blood, obtained in a trial of Ad26.COV2.S vaccine versus placebo. These receptors originate from a person between 18 and 65 years old who received the Ad26.COV2.S COVID-19 vaccine or a placebo.

The chain combines TRBV9 with TRBJ2-7; TRBD2 matches 11 bases. The CDR3 is made up of 14 amino acids. V dropped 4 bases and J dropped 3; count of bases not matched to a gene: 3. Germline V lookup: CDR1 SGDLS, CDR2 YYNGEE. The CDR3 nucleotides read TGTGCCAGCAGCCCTGGGACTAGCGGCTACGAGCAGTACTTC. Translation: CASSPGTSGYEQYF.

The genes are TRBV30 and TRBJ2-2; 13 bases agree with TRBD2. V gave up 3 bases and J gave up 1 base; unmatched junction bases: 2. This CDR3 is 16 amino acids long. Germline V gene lookup returns CDR1 GTSNPN and CDR2 SVGIG (reference sequence). This CDR3 reads CAWRRLAGGNTGELFF. The CDR3 region has the DNA TGTGCCTGGAGACGACTAGCGGGAGGGAACACCGGGGAGCTGTTTTTT.

The rearrangement links TRBV6-6 to TRBJ2-2, with D unresolved. V gave up 2 bases and J gave up 3 bases, with 7 bases separating them. From germline, CDR1 is MNHNY and CDR2 SVGAGI (reference sequence). The CDR3 is 14 residues long. CDR3 protein: CASSYPMDTGELFF. CDR3 coding DNA: TGTGCCAGCAGTTACCCCATGGACACCGGGGAGCTGTTTTTT.

The V call is TRBV27, the J call TRBJ1-1, with 11 positions matching TRBD1. The CDR3 is 14 amino acids. J lost 6 bases, V lost 7 bases, and 7 bases had no gene match. CDR1 MNHEY and CDR2 SMNVEV come from the germline V gene (reference sequence). For the CDR3, the DNA is TGTGCCAGCACCTTGGGGGGACAGGGGGCTGAAGCTTTCTTT. Translating it yields CASTLGGQGAEAFF.

The chain is built from TRBV15 and TRBJ2-3; D may match TRBD1 or TRBD2 (5 bases each). The CDR3 extends over 16 amino acids. Per germline, CDR1 LNHNV and CDR2 YYDKDF (reference sequence). V gave up 0 bases and J gave up 5 bases, with 15 bases separating them. CDR3 residues: CATSRDFGAGRDTQYF. The CDR3 DNA sequence: TGTGCCACCAGCAGAGATTTCGGGGCTGGGAGAGATACGCAGTATTTT.

This chain connects TRBV6-1 to TRBJ1-6, with 7 bases lining up with TRBD1. CDR3 size: 15 residues. Germline CDR1 MNHNS, CDR2 SASEGT. Trimming at V came to 3 bases and at J to 9 bases, leaving 8 bases not matched to a gene. The CDR3: CASSDETGVGSPLHF. DNA for the CDR3: TGTGCCAGCAGTGACGAAACAGGGGTAGGTTCACCCCTCCACTTT.

V usage is TRBV19 and J usage is TRBJ2-7; possible D gene TRBD1, 5 bases. The length of the CDR3 is 14 residues. V lost 7 bases to trimming and J lost 1 base, with 14 bases between them. In germline, CDR1 is LNHDA, CDR2 SQIVND (reference sequence). This CDR3 is CASMGDRPSYEQYF. CDR3 in DNA: TGTGCCAGTATGGGCGACAGACCATCCTACGAGCAGTACTTC.

The rearrangement joins TRBV5-1 to TRBJ2-1; 7 bases align to TRBD1. CDR1 and CDR2 (germline): SGHRS, YFSETQ. The CDR3 is made up of 14 amino acids. The V gene end was trimmed by 6 bases and the J gene end by 7 bases; junction bases not matched to a gene: 10. CDR3 protein: CASTPLQGNNEQFF. In nucleotides, the CDR3 is TGCGCCAGCACCCCATTACAGGGGAATAATGAGCAGTTCTTC.

In its sample, this clone was seen once. CDR3 coding DNA: TGCAGCGTTGGCCCCAGGGAAGGCGAGCAGTACTTC. Its translation: CSVGPREGEQYF. V is TRBV29-1 and J is TRBJ2-7; a weak D match, TRBD1 (5 bases). The CDR3 length is 12 residues. CDR1 is SQVTM, CDR2 ANQGSEA, per germline. Trimming cost V 4 bases and J 6 bases, with 13 bases left between them.

The chain carries TRBV9 and TRBJ2-7, with no clear D. The CDR3 runs to 15 residues. The V end lost 0 bases, the J end lost 5 bases, and 15 bases lay between the germline ends. CDR1 is SGDLS and CDR2 is YYNGEE in the germline V gene. CDR3 protein: CASSVGSNPTHEQYF. In DNA form, the CDR3 reads TGTGCCAGCAGCGTAGGGTCGAACCCTACGCACGAGCAGTACTTC.

The chain has TRBV6-2 or TRBV6-3 and TRBJ2-2, with TRBD2 identical over 10 bases. The CDR3 runs to 17 residues. V lost 4 bases, J lost 5 bases, and 10 bases stayed unmatched. CDR1 MNHEY and CDR2 SVGEGT come from the germline V gene. In DNA, the CDR3 is TGTGCCAGCAGTTCCCCTCCTGGACTAGCGGCGACCGGGGAGCTGTTTTTT. It specifies CASSSPPGLAATGELFF.

This rearrangement joins TRBV5-4 to TRBJ2-7, with unresolved D. V dropped 0 bases and J dropped 0 bases, with 7 bases sitting between them. The germline V gene encodes CDR1 SGHNT and CDR2 YYREEE (reference sequence). The CDR3 is made up of 14 amino acids. DNA for the CDR3: TGTGCCAGCAGCTTGGATCTCAGCTCCTACGAGCAGTACTTC. Residues: CASSLDLSSYEQYF.

This clone was observed a single time. This chain links TRBV9 with TRBJ1-2; D possibly corresponds to TRBD1 (6 bases). This CDR3 is built from 15 residues. With 3 bases removed from V and 8 bases from J, the gap between germline ends came to 20 bases. Germline values: CDR1 SGDLS, CDR2 YYNGEE. Written as DNA, the CDR3 is TGTGCCAGCAGCGGATCCACAGGGCCCTTCCGCGGCTACACCTTC. It encodes CASSGSTGPFRGYTF.

V gene TRBV20-1 combines with J gene TRBJ1-1; 8 bases map to TRBD1. CDR3 length: 15 amino acids. The germline V gene encodes CDR1 DFQATT and CDR2 SNEGSKA (reference sequence). V shed 3 bases and J 3 bases; nucleotides not matched to a gene: 9. CDR3 sequence (DNA): TGCAGTGCTAGTGACTGGACAGGGCCAGACACTGAAGCTTTCTTT. Translating gives CSASDWTGPDTEAFF.

This clone appeared once. The gene calls are TRBV14 and TRBJ1-5; D gene ambiguous. The CDR3 consists of 15 residues. Germline V gives CDR1 SGHDN, CDR2 FVKESK. V shed 1 base and J shed 2 bases, with 9 bases lying between them. CDR3 sequence: CASSQVQYCNQPQHF. The CDR3 coding sequence is TGTGCCAGCAGCCAAGTTCAGTACTGCAATCAGCCCCAGCATTTT.

The chain carries TRBV19 and TRBJ2-2; TRBD2 is a possible D gene (5 bases). V lost 5 bases to trimming and J lost 5 bases, with 12 bases between them. CDR1 is LNHDA, CDR2 SQIVND, per germline (reference sequence). CDR3 length: 14 amino acids. In DNA form, the CDR3 reads TGTGCCAGTAGTCGTAGACGGGATACCGGGGAGCTGTTTTTT. This translates into CASSRRRDTGELFF.

This sequence joins TRBV4-2 and TRBJ1-5, with TRBD1 matching over 10 bases. CDR3 size: 17 residues. CDR1 is LGHNA and CDR2 is YNFKEQ in the germline V gene. Trimming cost V 5 bases and J 2 bases; bases outside gene matches: 9. In DNA form, the CDR3 reads TGTGCCAGCAGCGCATACCGGGACAGGGGTGGCAATCAGCCCCAGCATTTT. Translated: CASSAYRDRGGNQPQHF.

This chain links TRBV28 with TRBJ1-6; D may be TRBD1 (5 bases). CDR1 is MDHEN, CDR2 SYDVKM, per germline. This CDR3 has 15 amino acids. The V end lost 6 bases, the J end lost 5 bases, and 14 bases lay between the germline ends. CDR3 nucleotides: TGTGCCAGCAGGGGACCGGGGCACAATAATTCACCCCTCCACTTT. Translated, it gives CASRGPGHNNSPLHF.

The rearrangement links TRBV7-9 to TRBJ2-1; 10 bases match TRBD2. Germline V gives CDR1 SEHNR, CDR2 FQNEAQ (reference sequence). The CDR3 has 13 amino acids. Germline trimming cut 4 bases from V and 9 bases from J; bases unmatched to any gene: 3. CDR3 sequence: CASSSAGGAEQFF. The CDR3, as DNA: TGTGCCAGCAGCTCAGCGGGAGGGGCTGAGCAGTTCTTC.

The chain uses TRBV6-5 and TRBJ1-1, with 8 nucleotides matching TRBD1. The junction had 3 bases not matched to a gene; V was cut back by 5 bases and J by 4 bases. The length of the CDR3 is 13 residues. Germline CDR1 MNHEY, CDR2 SVGAGI. The DNA for the CDR3 is TGTGCCAGCAGTCAGACAGGGGTCACTGAAGCTTTCTTT. As protein: CASSQTGVTEAFF.